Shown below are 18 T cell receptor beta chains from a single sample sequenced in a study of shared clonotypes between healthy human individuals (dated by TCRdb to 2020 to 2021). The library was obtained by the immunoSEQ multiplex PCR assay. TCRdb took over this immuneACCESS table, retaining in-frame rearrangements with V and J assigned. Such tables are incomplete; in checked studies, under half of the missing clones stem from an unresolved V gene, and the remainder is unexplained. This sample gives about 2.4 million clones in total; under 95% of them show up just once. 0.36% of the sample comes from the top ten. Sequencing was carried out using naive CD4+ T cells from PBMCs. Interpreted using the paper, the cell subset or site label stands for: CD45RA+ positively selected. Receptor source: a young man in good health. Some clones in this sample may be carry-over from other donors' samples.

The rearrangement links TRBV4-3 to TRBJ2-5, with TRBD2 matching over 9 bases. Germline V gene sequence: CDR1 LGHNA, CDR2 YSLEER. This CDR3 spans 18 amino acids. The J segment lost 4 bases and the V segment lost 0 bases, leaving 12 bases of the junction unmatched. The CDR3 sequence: CASSQEMAGGPGRETQYF. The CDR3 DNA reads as TGCGCCAGCAGCCAAGAAATGGCGGGAGGGCCGGGGAGAGAGACCCAGTACTTC.

The CDR3 sequence: CASSLRSNRIGPQHF. CDR3 sequence (DNA): TGTGCCAGCAGTTTACGGTCAAATCGAATTGGGCCCCAGCATTTT. This sequence joins TRBV27 and TRBJ1-5; D not resolved. The CDR3 consists of 15 residues. Germline CDR1 and CDR2: MNHEY and SMNVEV (reference sequence). Trimming shortened V by 2 bases and J by 9 bases, and 17 bases separated the two germline ends.

CDR3 loop: CASSTGQDNSPLHF. CDR3 DNA: TGCGCCAGCAGCACGGGGCAGGATAATTCACCCCTCCACTTT. This sequence joins TRBV5-1 and TRBJ1-6; D perhaps matches TRBD1 (5 bases). CDR3 length: 14 amino acids. CDR1 SGHRS and CDR2 YFSETQ come from the germline V gene. Trimming took off 4 bases at V and 5 bases at J, with 10 bases between the two ends.

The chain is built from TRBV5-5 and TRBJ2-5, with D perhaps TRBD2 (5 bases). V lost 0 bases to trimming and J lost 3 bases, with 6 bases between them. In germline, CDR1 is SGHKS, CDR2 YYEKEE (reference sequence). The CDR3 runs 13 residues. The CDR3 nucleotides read TGTGCCAGCAGCTTGGCCGGGAAAGAGACCCAGTACTTC. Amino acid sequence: CASSLAGKETQYF.

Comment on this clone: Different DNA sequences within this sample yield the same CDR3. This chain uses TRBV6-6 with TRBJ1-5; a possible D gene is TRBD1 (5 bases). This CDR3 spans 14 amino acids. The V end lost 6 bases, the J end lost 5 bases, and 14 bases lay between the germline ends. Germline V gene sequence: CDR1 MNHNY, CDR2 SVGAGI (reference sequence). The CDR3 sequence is CASSRTGGDQPQHF. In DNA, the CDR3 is TGTGCCAGCAGCCGTACTGGGGGAGATCAGCCCCAGCATTTT.

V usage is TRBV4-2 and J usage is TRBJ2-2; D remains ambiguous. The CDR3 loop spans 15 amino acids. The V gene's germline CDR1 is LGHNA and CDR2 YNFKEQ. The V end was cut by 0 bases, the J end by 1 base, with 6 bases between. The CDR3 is CASSQDSKNTGELFF. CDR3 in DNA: TGTGCCAGCAGCCAAGACTCCAAGAACACCGGGGAGCTGTTTTTT.

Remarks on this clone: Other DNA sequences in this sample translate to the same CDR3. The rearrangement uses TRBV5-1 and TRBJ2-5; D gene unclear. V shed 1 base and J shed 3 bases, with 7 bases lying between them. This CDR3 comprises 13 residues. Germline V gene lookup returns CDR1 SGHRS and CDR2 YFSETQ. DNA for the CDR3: TGCGCCAGCAGCTTGTCCGGTAAAGAGACCCAGTACTTC. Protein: CASSLSGKETQYF.

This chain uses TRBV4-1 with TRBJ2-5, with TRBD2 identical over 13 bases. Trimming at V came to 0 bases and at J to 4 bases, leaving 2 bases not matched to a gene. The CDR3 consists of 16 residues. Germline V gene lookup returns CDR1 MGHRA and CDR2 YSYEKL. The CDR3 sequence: CASSQEGLAGVETQYF. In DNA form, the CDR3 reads TGCGCCAGCAGCCAAGAAGGACTAGCGGGGGTAGAGACCCAGTACTTC.

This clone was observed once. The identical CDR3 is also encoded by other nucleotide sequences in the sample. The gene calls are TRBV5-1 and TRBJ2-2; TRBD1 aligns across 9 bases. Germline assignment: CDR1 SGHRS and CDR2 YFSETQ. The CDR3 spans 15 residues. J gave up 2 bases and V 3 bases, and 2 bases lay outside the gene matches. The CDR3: CASSSTGGNTGELFF. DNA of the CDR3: TGCGCCAGCAGCTCGACAGGGGGTAACACCGGGGAGCTGTTTTTT.

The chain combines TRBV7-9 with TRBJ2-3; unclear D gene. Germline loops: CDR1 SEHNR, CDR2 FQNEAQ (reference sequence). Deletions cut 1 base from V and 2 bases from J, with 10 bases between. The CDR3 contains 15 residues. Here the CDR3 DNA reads TGTGCCAGCAGCTTAGTCCAAGCCGTCACAGATACGCAGTATTTT. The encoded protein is CASSLVQAVTDTQYF.

The CDR3 region is CASSQTGGAGSYGYTF. Written as DNA, the CDR3 is TGTGCCAGCAGCCAGACAGGGGGCGCGGGTAGCTATGGCTACACCTTC. The chain is built from TRBV7-2 and TRBJ1-2, with 10 bases fitting TRBD1. The CDR3 is 16 residues long. J gave up 4 bases and V 5 bases, and 10 bases lay outside the gene matches. Germline V gene lookup returns CDR1 SGHTA and CDR2 FQGNSA.

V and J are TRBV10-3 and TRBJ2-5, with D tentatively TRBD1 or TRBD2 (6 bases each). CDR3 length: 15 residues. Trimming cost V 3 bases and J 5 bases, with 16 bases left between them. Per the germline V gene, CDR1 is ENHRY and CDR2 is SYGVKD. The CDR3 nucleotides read TGTGCCATCAGTGAAAAGTTGGGGGGCGTGGAGACCCAGTACTTC. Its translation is CAISEKLGGVETQYF.

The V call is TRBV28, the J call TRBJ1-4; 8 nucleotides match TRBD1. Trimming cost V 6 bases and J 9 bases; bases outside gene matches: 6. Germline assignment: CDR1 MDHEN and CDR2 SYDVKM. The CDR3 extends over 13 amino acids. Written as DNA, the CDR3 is TGTGCCAGCAGGACTGGACAGGGCCAAAAACTGTTTTTT. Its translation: CASRTGQGQKLFF.

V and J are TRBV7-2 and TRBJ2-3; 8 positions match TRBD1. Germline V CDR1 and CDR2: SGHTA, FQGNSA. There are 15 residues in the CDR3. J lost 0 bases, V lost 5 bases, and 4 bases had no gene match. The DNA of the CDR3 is TGTGCCAGCAGCCTCAACAGGGGGAGCACAGATACGCAGTATTTT. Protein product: CASSLNRGSTDTQYF.

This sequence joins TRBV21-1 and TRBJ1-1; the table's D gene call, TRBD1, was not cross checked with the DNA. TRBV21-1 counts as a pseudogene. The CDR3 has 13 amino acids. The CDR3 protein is CASSLSRGTEAFF. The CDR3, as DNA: TGTGCCAGCAGCCTGAGTAGGGGGACTGAAGCTTTCTTT.

CDR3 region: CASSHRLAGAVDEQFF. The CDR3 DNA is TGCGCCAGCAGCCACCGACTAGCGGGGGCCGTCGATGAGCAGTTCTTC. This rearrangement joins TRBV4-3 to TRBJ2-1, with TRBD2 matching over 12 bases. Germline trimming cut 3 bases from V and 8 bases from J; bases unmatched to any gene: 8. CDR3 size: 16 residues. Germline V gives CDR1 LGHNA, CDR2 YSLEER.

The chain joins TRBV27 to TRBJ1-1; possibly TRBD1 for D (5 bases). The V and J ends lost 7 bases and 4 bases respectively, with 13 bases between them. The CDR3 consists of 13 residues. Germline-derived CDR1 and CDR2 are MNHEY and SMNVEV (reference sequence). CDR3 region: CASTLAGGTEAFF. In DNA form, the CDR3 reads TGTGCCAGCACCCTCGCGGGGGGCACTGAAGCTTTCTTT.

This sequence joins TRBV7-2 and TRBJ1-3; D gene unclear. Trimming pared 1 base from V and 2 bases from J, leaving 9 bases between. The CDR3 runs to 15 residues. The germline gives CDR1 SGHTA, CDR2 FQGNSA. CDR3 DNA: TGTGCCAGCAGCTTAGGTAGCACTGCTGGAAACACCATATATTTT. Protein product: CASSLGSTAGNTIYF.